Presented here are 11 T cell receptor beta chains from one specimen sequenced in a study of blood T cells in healthy people across ages. It was with a sample-barcoded 5' primer and a J-beta primer mix that a second PCR of roughly 7 to 11 cycles was run. TCRdb reprocessed the 5' RACE reads via MiXCR and lists one record per CDR3 protein. The table lists 1 million or so distinct CDR3 sequences, under 55% of them singletons. Sequencing was done on a sample of blood. Receptors were obtained from a woman aged 60-70 years in good health.

The V and J genes are TRBV28 and TRBJ2-7; D possibly corresponds to TRBD2 (5 bases). V lost 5 bases and J 0 bases, leaving 8 bases between the germline ends. CDR1 is MDHEN, CDR2 SYDVKM, per germline. The CDR3 has 13 residues. CDR3 DNA sequence: TGTGCCAGCAGTATAGCGCACTCCTACGAGCAGTACTTC. This gives the protein CASSIAHSYEQYF.

V usage is TRBV5-1 and J usage is TRBJ2-7; D is uncertain. The CDR3 loop spans 15 amino acids. The germline V gene encodes CDR1 SGHRS and CDR2 YFSETQ. Trimming removed 4 bases at V and 3 bases at J, with 17 bases between. CDR3 nucleotide sequence: TGCGCCAGCAGCCCGGAGTCTTACGCGCTCTACGAGCAGTACTTC. Protein product: CASSPESYALYEQYF.

The chain is built from TRBV4-2 and TRBJ1-1; TRBD1 is a possible D gene (5 bases). The CDR3 has 14 residues. Trimming pared 4 bases from V and 6 bases from J, leaving 15 bases between. Germline CDR1 LGHNA, CDR2 YNFKEQ. CDR3 protein: CASSPRTPNAEAFF. The CDR3 DNA reads TGTGCCAGCAGCCCGAGGACACCTAACGCTGAAGCTTTCTTT.

This clonotype turned up a few times. The chain has TRBV28 and TRBJ2-1; TRBD2 aligns across 10 bases. This CDR3 is built from 16 residues. The germline V gene encodes CDR1 MDHEN and CDR2 SYDVKM. V dropped 2 bases and J dropped 7; count of bases not matched to a gene: 8. The CDR3 bases are TGTGCCAGCAGTTTAGATAGACTAGCGGGTATGAATGAGCAGTTCTTC. It encodes CASSLDRLAGMNEQFF.

The chain links TRBV12-3 or TRBV12-4 to TRBJ2-7, with 8 bases matching TRBD1. Germline trimming cut 7 bases from V and 1 base from J; bases unmatched to any gene: 6. This CDR3 is 14 amino acids long. The CDR3 sequence: CASKGQGDSYEQYF. CDR3 DNA sequence: TGTGCCAGCAAAGGACAGGGAGATTCCTACGAGCAGTACTTC.

As concerns this clonotype: A read error may account for a junction end that differs from germline. CDR3 sequence (DNA): TGCAGCGGGGGACAGGGGGCCTATGAGCAGTACTTC. Its protein product is CSGGQGAYEQYF. The chain uses TRBV29-1 and TRBJ2-7; 12 positions match TRBD1. The length of the CDR3 is 12 residues. Germline CDR1 and CDR2: SQVTM and ANQGSEA.

This chain joins TRBV6-2 or TRBV6-3 and TRBJ2-4; D is unresolved. Trimming took 5 bases from V and 0 from J, leaving 23 bases between them. The CDR3 contains 19 residues. The germline V gene encodes CDR1 MNHEY and CDR2 SVGEGT. The CDR3 nucleotides read TGTGCCAGCAGTCCAATGGACCTGTCCTTAAAGTTAGCCAAAAACATTCAGTACTTC. Amino acid sequence: CASSPMDLSLKLAKNIQYF.

This clonotype was seen only a few times. This chain joins TRBV7-6 and TRBJ2-1; 11 positions agree with TRBD2. The CDR3 runs to 16 residues. The germline gives CDR1 SGHVS, CDR2 FNYEAQ. V trimming: 3 bases; J trimming: 4 bases; junction bases outside the gene matches: 5. The CDR3 nucleotides read TGTGCCAGCAGCTTCGGGACTAGCGGAGTTTACAATGAGCAGTTCTTC. Protein product: CASSFGTSGVYNEQFF. The full variable domain, rest sourced from reference TRBV7-6 and TRBJ2-1, is GAGVSQSPRYKVTKRGQDVALRCDPISGHVSLYWYRQALGQGPEFLTYFNYEAQQDKSGLPNDRFSAERPEGSISTLTIQRTEQRDSAMYRCASSFGTSGVYNEQFFGPGTRLTVL.

This clonotype has just a few counts. This chain connects TRBV5-5 to TRBJ2-7, with TRBD2 identical over 7 bases. The CDR3 loop spans 16 amino acids. V shed 4 bases, J shed 4 bases, and the junction held 14 bases outside the gene matches. CDR1 SGHKS and CDR2 YYEKEE come from the germline V gene (reference sequence). CDR3 DNA sequence: TGTGCCAGCAGCGTGGGCGACGGGGGGACTTCGTACGAGCAGTACTTC. Protein product: CASSVGDGGTSYEQYF.

The chain links TRBV4-1 to TRBJ2-4; TRBD2 matches 10 bases. The J call may be faulty, since TRBJ2-7 better matches the DNA end. The CDR3 has 16 amino acids. CDR1 MGHRA and CDR2 YSYEKL come from the germline V gene. The CDR3 DNA sequence: TGCGCCAGCAGCCAAGCGACTAGCGGGCCGTCCTACGAGCAGTACTTC. Translated: CASSQATSGPSYEQYF.

J is TRBJ2-2 and V is TRBV28; no definite D call. The CDR3 has 11 residues. The germline gives CDR1 MDHEN, CDR2 SYDVKM. V shed 7 bases and J shed 7 bases, with 7 bases lying between them. This chain's CDR3 is CASTTNGELFF. CDR3 nucleotides: TGTGCCAGCACCACCAACGGGGAGCTGTTTTTT.